This TCR beta chain is drawn from a study of identical twins. Germline V gives CDR1 SEHNR, CDR2 FQNEAQ (reference sequence). The CDR3 is made up of 17 amino acids. Trimming shortened V by 7 bases and J by 4 bases, and 23 bases separated the two germline ends. Template switching supplied a universal primer site; unique molecular identifiers were carried on the cDNA. TCRdb re-called the 5' RACE reads through MiXCR, storing one row per CDR3 protein. Among approximately 190,000 distinct CDR3 sequences, 15% were seen once, and the ten largest hold over 35%. This clonotype has only a few counts. This sample was shared with a second study, whose subject was T cells expressing NK-cell markers. That work states: CD3+CD56+NKG2C+, CD3+CD56+NKG2C- and CD3+CD56-NKG2C+ T cells, once sorted, supplied the TCR beta repertoires. HCMV seropositivity marked seven of the eight sequenced donors; one was seronegative.

The sequenced material came from CD8+ T cells sorted from blood. The chain employs TRBV7-9 and TRBJ2-1; D is unclear. The TCR originated in a young woman in good health. The CDR3 bases are TGTGCCAGCACCTCTTCGGTTGTCCGGCTGTCGTACAATGAGCAGTTCTTC. This codes for CASTSSVVRLSYNEQFF.